Shown below are 10 T cell receptor beta chains from a single sample sequenced in a study of blood T cells in healthy people across ages. A second about 7 to 12 cycle PCR used barcoded and J-beta primers. TCRdb used MiXCR to reprocess the 5' RACE reads, holding one entry per CDR3 protein. The data hold more than 800,000 distinct CDR3 sequences, with around 28% observed a single time. The sample consisted of blood. The origin of the receptors is an elderly woman in good health.

This clonotype was detected many times. J is TRBJ2-1 and V is TRBV9; TRBD2 agrees at 7 bases. The germline CDR1 and CDR2 sequences are SGDLS and YYNGEE. There are 16 residues in the CDR3. The V segment lost 0 bases and the J segment 0 bases; nucleotides outside the gene matches: 3. In DNA form, the CDR3 reads TGTGCCAGCAGCGTAGTGGGCGGGGGCTCCTACAATGAGCAGTTCTTC. As protein: CASSVVGGGSYNEQFF.

This chain links TRBV7-2 with TRBJ1-1; D gene unclear. CDR3 length: 17 amino acids. Looked up from germline, CDR1 is SGHTA and CDR2 is FQGNSA. Trimming left V 5 bases short and J 0 bases short, with 19 bases between. CDR3 residues: CASSRTLGGTMNTEAFF. Here the CDR3 DNA reads TGTGCCAGCAGCCGGACCCTAGGAGGTACCATGAACACTGAAGCTTTCTTT. The complete variable domain, with remaining parts taken from reference TRBV7-2 and TRBJ1-1, reads GAGVSQSPSNKVTEKGKDVELRCDPISGHTALYWYRQSLGQGLEFLIYFQGNSAPDKSGLPSDRFSAERTGGSVSTLTIQRTQQEDSAVYLCASSRTLGGTMNTEAFFGQGTRLTVV.

Comment on this clonotype: A much bigger clone sits one base away, suggesting this may be a read error. The chain combines TRBV18 with TRBJ2-7, with D possibly being TRBD1 (6 bases). Germline assignment: CDR1 KGHSH and CDR2 LQKENI. The CDR3 spans 15 residues. The V end lost 3 bases, the J end lost 3 bases, and 15 bases lay between the germline ends. The CDR3 spells CASSPLQGARYEQYF. The CDR3 DNA is TGTGCCAGCTCACCGCTACAGGGTGCCCGCTACGAGCAGTACTTC.

This clonotype was recorded many times. V usage is TRBV20-1 and J usage is TRBJ2-1; D is perhaps TRBD1 (6 bases). Germline V gives CDR1 DFQATT, CDR2 SNEGSKA (reference sequence). The CDR3 totals 12 residues. CDR3 in amino acids: CRPSRGPNEQFF. CDR3 DNA sequence: TGCAGGCCGAGCAGGGGCCCGAATGAGCAGTTCTTC.

This clonotype was seen repeatedly, ten times or more. The genes are TRBV7-9 and TRBJ2-3; no firm D call. V gave up 4 bases and J gave up 2 bases, with 10 bases separating them. The CDR3 is 14 amino acids. CDR1 is SEHNR, CDR2 FQNEAQ, per germline (reference sequence). CDR3 sequence: CASSYAKNTDTQYF. The CDR3 DNA follows: TGTGCCAGCAGCTACGCCAAGAACACAGATACGCAGTATTTT.

Details on this clonotype: This may stem from a read error, because a much larger clone lies one nucleotide away. J is TRBJ2-1 and V is TRBV27; 12 positions agree with TRBD2. CDR3 length: 16 amino acids. CDR1 MNHEY and CDR2 SMNVEV come from the germline V gene (reference sequence). The CDR3 is CAGSKSGTSGYNEQFF. CDR3 bases: TGTGCCGGCAGTAAATCCGGGACTAGCGGGTACAATGAGCAGTTCTTC.

This clonotype showed up many times. The chain employs TRBV9 and TRBJ2-3, with unresolved D. Looked up from germline, CDR1 is SGDLS and CDR2 is YYNGEE. Trimming removed 0 bases at V and 1 base at J, with 6 bases between. This CDR3 is built from 14 residues. The CDR3 region has the DNA TGTGCCAGCAGCGTAGAAGCCCGCACAGATACGCAGTATTTT. Translated, it gives CASSVEARTDTQYF. The whole variable domain, remainder taken from reference TRBV9 and TRBJ2-3, is DSGVTQTPKHLITATGQRVTLRCSPRSGDLSVYWYQQSLDQGLQFLIQYYNGEERAKGNILERFSAQQFPDLHSELNLSSLELGDSALYFCASSVEARTDTQYFGPGTRLTVL.

This clonotype was seen many times. V and J are TRBV7-9 and TRBJ2-3, with D possibly being TRBD1 (6 bases). Germline V gene data show CDR1 as SEHNR and CDR2 as FQNEAQ (reference sequence). This CDR3 spans 14 amino acids. Trimming stripped 6 bases from V and 1 base from J, with 11 bases between. This CDR3 reads CASRSGTRTDTQYF. CDR3 sequence (DNA): TGTGCCAGCAGGTCCGGGACACGCACAGATACGCAGTATTTT.

This clonotype occurred many times. The chain employs TRBV30 and TRBJ2-7; maybe TRBD1 (5 bases). Germline V gene sequence: CDR1 GTSNPN, CDR2 SVGIG (reference sequence). The CDR3 length is 13 residues. Trimming took 4 bases from V and 0 from J, leaving 10 bases between them. CDR3 residues: CAWNRGFSYEQYF. DNA for the CDR3: TGTGCCTGGAATAGGGGTTTCTCCTACGAGCAGTACTTC.

Turning to this clonotype: One junction end does not reproduce the germline sequence, and a read error may be involved. The chain links TRBV7-2 to TRBJ1-4, with a possible D match to TRBD1 (5 bases). This CDR3 has 12 amino acids. Germline V gene data show CDR1 as SGHTA and CDR2 as FQGNSA. This CDR3 is CAGSLDSQKLFF. CDR3 DNA sequence: TGTGCCGGCAGCCTTGACAGCCAAAAACTGTTTTTT.